Listed below are T cell receptor beta chains from one sample, sequenced in a study of cytomegalovirus exposure and HLA in healthy donors. The protocol was immunoSEQ multiplex PCR, while the TCRdb copy is restricted to in-frame clones and leaves out a portion. In the table there are some 120,000 clones, roughly four fifths of which are singletons. Sequencing input: PBMCs. These receptors were obtained from a woman aged 35 to 49 in good health and CMV-seronegative. The CDR3 runs from the conserved cysteine through the conserved F or W. D genes are given only for firm matches. The size of a clone is reported for some rows only, either as once, few or many, or as a class for expanded clones.

J,size,D,V,DNA,CDR3
TRBJ1-1,.,.,TRBV6-5,TGTGCCAGCAGTTACTCCGGCAGGGTGAACACTGAAGCTTTCTTT,CASSYSGRVNTEAFF
TRBJ2-3,.,.,TRBV7-2,TGTGCCAGCAGCTTAGCGGGGGCGGGAGTAGTCACAGATACGCAGTATTTT,CASSLAGAGVVTDTQYF
TRBJ1-1,many,.,TRBV11-1,TGTGCCAGCAGCAAGATAACAGGTGCTCGCGACACTGAAGCTTTCTTT,CASSKITGARDTEAFF
TRBJ2-1,.,.,TRBV5-1,TGCGCCAGCAGCTTGGTCGGGAGAACCTACAATGAGCAGTTCTTC,CASSLVGRTYNEQFF
TRBJ1-1,.,.,TRBV11-2,TGTGCCAGCAGCTCCATGAACACTGAAGCTTTCTTT,CASSSMNTEAFF
TRBJ2-7,.,TRBD2,TRBV7-9,TGTTCCAGCAGCGCACCATCTAGCGGAGACGAGCAGTACTTC,CSSSAPSSGDEQYF
TRBJ2-5,.,TRBD2,TRBV9,TGTGCCAGCAGCGTAACAGCGGGAGGGCCAGAGACCCAGTACTTC,CASSVTAGGPETQYF
TRBJ2-7,.,.,TRBV7-3,TGTGCCAGCAGCCCGGACGGGGGATCATACGAGCAGTACTTC,CASSPDGGSYEQYF
TRBJ1-5,.,.,TRBV4-2,TGTGCCAGCAGCCAAGCCCTCCCGGACAGAGAGATTAGCAATCAGCCCCAGCATTTT,CASSQALPDREISNQPQHF
TRBJ2-7,.,TRBD2,TRBV2,TGTGCCAGCAGTGAATGGACTAGCGGACCCTACGAGCAGTACTTC,CASSEWTSGPYEQYF
TRBJ2-3,.,TRBD1,TRBV4-2,TGTGCCAGCAGCGAGTCCCCGGGACAGGGATCGGATACGCAGTATTTT,CASSESPGQGSDTQYF
TRBJ2-3,.,TRBD2,TRBV9,TGTGCCAGCAGCGCAACCGGGACTAGCGGGGATACGCAGTATTTT,CASSATGTSGDTQYF
TRBJ1-6,.,TRBD1,TRBV9,TGTGCCAGCAGCAGGGGGCTTACTTCACCCCTCCACTTT,CASSRGLTSPLHF